A selection of T cell receptor beta chains follows, all from one sample in a study of CD8+ T cells in alopecia areata. The data were produced by immunoSEQ multiplex PCR, yet TCRdb's version contains in-frame clones alone and is incomplete. The data hold 100,000 to 150,000 clones, with 49% observed a single time. This sample comprised CD8+ T cells sorted from blood, obtained at week 0. These TCRs come from a human donor with alopecia areata. The CDR3 runs from the conserved cysteine through the conserved F or W.

j_gene | v_gene | CDR3aa
TRBJ1-5 | TRBV30 | CAWSVPPGQGNQPQHF
TRBJ1-2 | TRBV7-3 | CASSVDRGNYGYTF
TRBJ2-5 | TRBV6-4 | CASNSSVETQYF
TRBJ2-3 | TRBV10-3 | CAISDLGDTDTQYF
TRBJ2-7 | TRBV6-5 | CASSWTGGDEQYF
TRBJ1-3 | TRBV9 | CASSAQQGTGNTIYF
TRBJ2-2 | TRBV5-6 | CASSLASNGELFF
TRBJ1-1 | TRBV5-6 | CASSSAIEGTEAFF
TRBJ2-5 | TRBV13 | CASSPRYQETQYF
TRBJ1-2 | TRBV9 | CASRTDSSGYTF
TRBJ2-5 | TRBV6-5 | CASSYPSLQETQYF
TRBJ2-2 | TRBV6-5 | CASSGNRVTGELFF
TRBJ1-1 | TRBV29-1 | CSAGTGVKNTEAFF
TRBJ2-1 | TRBV11-2 | CASRPGQGVSEQFF
TRBJ2-7 | TRBV7-8 | CASSYRDRMAEQYF
TRBJ2-3 | TRBV27 | CASNLGTSGVPDTQYF
TRBJ2-5 | TRBV13 | CASCDAGECGETQYF
TRBJ2-1 | TRBV5-4 | CASRLRGGGNEQFF
TRBJ1-2 | TRBV2 | CASSDAGFPDYGYTF
TRBJ2-3 | TRBV29-1 | CSVQGLAGGPRTDTQYF
TRBJ2-1 | TRBV13 | CASSSKGLAGDDEQFF
TRBJ1-1 | TRBV7-3 | CASSLRQDTEAFF
TRBJ2-7 | TRBV13 | CASSPPGGREQYF
TRBJ1-1 | TRBV29-1 | CSVQDSHTEAFF
TRBJ2-7 | TRBV23-1 | CASTINRRVEYF